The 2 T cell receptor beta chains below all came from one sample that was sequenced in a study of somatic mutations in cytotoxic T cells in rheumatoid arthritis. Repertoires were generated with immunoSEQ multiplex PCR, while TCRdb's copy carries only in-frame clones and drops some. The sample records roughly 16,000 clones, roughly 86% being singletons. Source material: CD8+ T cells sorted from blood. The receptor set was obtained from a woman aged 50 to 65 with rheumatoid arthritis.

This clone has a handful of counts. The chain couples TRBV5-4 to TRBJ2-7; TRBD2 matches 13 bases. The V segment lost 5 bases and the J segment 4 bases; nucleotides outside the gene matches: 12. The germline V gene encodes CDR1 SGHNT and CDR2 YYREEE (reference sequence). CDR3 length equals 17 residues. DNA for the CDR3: TGTGCCAGCAGTTTCGGGACTAGCGGGAACTATAGGTACGAGCAGTACTTC. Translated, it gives CASSFGTSGNYRYEQYF.

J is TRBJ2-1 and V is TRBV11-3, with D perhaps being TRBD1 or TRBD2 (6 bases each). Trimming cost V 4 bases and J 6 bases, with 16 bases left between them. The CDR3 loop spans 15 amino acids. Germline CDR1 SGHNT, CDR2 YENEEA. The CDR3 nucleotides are TGTGCCAGCAGCTCCCGGAGCGGAGGGGGCAATGAGCAGTTCTTC. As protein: CASSSRSGGGNEQFF.